The T cell receptor (beta chain) described here comes from a study of OX40 agonist ivuxolimab in advanced cancers. Individuals having autoimmune disease history or systemic immunosuppression were not enrolled. The length of the CDR3 is 14 residues. V was pared by 7 bases and J by 3 bases, with 15 bases between. Germline V CDR1 and CDR2: SGHNT, YENEEA. Clones were sequenced by immunoSEQ multiplex PCR, and TCRdb holds only the in-frame ones, with some missing. The sample includes roughly 77,000 clones, approximately 92% of them seen just once. This receptor was taken from an adult with an advanced solid tumor such as melanoma, head and neck, liver or kidney cancer. This chain links TRBV11-3 with TRBJ2-5; a possible D gene is TRBD2 (6 bases). The specimen was CD4+ or CD8+ T cells sorted from blood, collected in a trial of the OX40 agonist ivuxolimab. The CDR3 loop reads CASMVASEEETQYF. The CDR3 coding sequence is TGTGCCAGCATGGTGGCTAGCGAGGAAGAGACCCAGTACTTC.